This T cell receptor beta chain was captured by sequencing in a study of vaccination effects on CD4 cells after COVID-19. Overall study context: For each well, 1.5 million to 2.5 million PBMC were cultured with 10 IU/ml IL-2 and 8.5 to 10 ug/ml peptides.

Following 10 days of culture, CD4+ T cells were isolated. This clone was seen a handful of times. What it recognizes is unknown. V lost 6 bases, J lost 4 bases, and 9 bases lay in between. In germline, CDR1 is DFQATT, CDR2 SNEGSKA (reference sequence). The CDR3 loop spans 11 amino acids. The method was immunoSEQ multiplex PCR; TCRdb's version includes in-frame clones alone and lacks a portion of them. The sample gives about 72,000 clones, over 60% of which show up once; 2% to 2.5% is in the top ten. The specimen was CD4+ T cells from PBMCs cultured without peptide, collected before COVID-19 vaccination. The TCR comes from a human donor who received a COVID-19 vaccine. The chain has TRBV20-1 and TRBJ1-1; D call uncertain. The CDR3 sequence is CSAVRPTEAFF. The CDR3 DNA reads TGCAGTGCAGTGAGACCCACTGAAGCTTTCTTT.